These 26 T cell receptor beta chains share one sample of origin, sequenced in a study of technical replicates of blood from a few donors. TCRdb keeps only in-frame clones here, not all; method: immunoSEQ multiplex PCR. This table holds 75,000 to 80,000 clones, 90% to 95% found once. The sequencing input was T cells isolated from PBMCs. The origin of the receptors is a human donor in good health.

The table lists this clone with a count of one. This sequence joins TRBV25-1 and TRBJ1-1, with D perhaps TRBD1 (5 bases). The V gene lost 0 bases and the J gene lost 1 base, with 9 bases spanning the gap. The CDR3 totals 15 residues. CDR1 MGHDK and CDR2 SYGVNS come from the germline V gene. The CDR3 loop reads CASSEYTTGNTEAFF. The CDR3, as DNA: TGTGCCAGCAGTGAATATACAACAGGGAACACTGAAGCTTTCTTT.

This sequence joins TRBV29-1 and TRBJ2-5, with D possibly being TRBD2 (5 bases). CDR1 SQVTM and CDR2 ANQGSEA come from the germline V gene. The CDR3 covers 14 residues. The V and J ends lost 4 bases and 2 bases respectively, with 14 bases between them. CDR3 loop: CSVGMGALQETQYF. In DNA, the CDR3 is TGCAGCGTTGGTATGGGAGCCTTACAAGAGACCCAGTACTTC.

This rearrangement joins TRBV27 to TRBJ2-3, with 13 bases matching TRBD2. J was trimmed by 4 bases and V by 7 bases; bases with no gene match: 11. The CDR3 length is 17 residues. The germline V gene has CDR1 MNHEY and CDR2 SMNVEV (reference sequence). CDR3 nucleotide sequence: TGTGCCAGCACCCCCGAACTAGCGGGAGGGCCGCCAGATACGCAGTATTTT. It is translated as CASTPELAGGPPDTQYF.

The chain has TRBV27 and TRBJ2-7; 7 bases agree with TRBD2. V lost 0 bases to trimming and J lost 3 bases; unmatched junction nucleotides: 5. There are 15 residues in the CDR3. Germline CDR1 MNHEY, CDR2 SMNVEV (reference sequence). CDR3 region: CASSLSGLDSYEQYF. CDR3 in DNA: TGTGCCAGCAGTTTATCTGGACTAGATAGCTACGAGCAGTACTTC.

CDR3 region: CASSPGTDYQPQHF. The DNA for the CDR3 is TGCGCCAGCAGCCCCGGGACAGATTATCAGCCCCAGCATTTT. V gene TRBV5-1 combines with J gene TRBJ1-5, with TRBD1 matching 7 bases. Germline V lookup: CDR1 SGHRS, CDR2 YFSETQ. Trimming took 4 bases from V and 5 from J; bases not matched to a gene: 6. The CDR3 is made up of 14 amino acids.

The V gene is TRBV7-3, the J gene TRBJ2-2; 9 nucleotides line up with TRBD2. CDR1 SGHTA and CDR2 FQGTGA come from the germline V gene. With 5 bases clipped from V and 4 bases from J, the junction kept 11 bases outside the gene matches. CDR3 size: 17 residues. CDR3 in DNA: TGTGCCAGCAGCCCGTCTGCGGGAGGGCCTCGCACCGGGGAGCTGTTTTTT. Its protein is CASSPSAGGPRTGELFF.

The rearrangement joins TRBV7-3 to TRBJ2-3; 8 bases agree with TRBD1. Germline V CDR1 and CDR2: SGHTA, FQGTGA. After removal of 6 bases from V and 6 bases from J, the junction contained 8 bases not matched to a gene. CDR3 length: 14 residues. DNA of the CDR3: TGTGCCAGCAGTTCTCAGGGGGCGATGGATACGCAGTATTTT. Translated, it gives CASSSQGAMDTQYF.

The CDR3 bases are TGTGCCAGCAGGATAGCCTCCACAGATACGCAGTATTTT. Protein sequence: CASRIASTDTQYF. V and J are TRBV6-5 and TRBJ2-3; D is undetermined. The CDR3 is 13 residues long. Germline V gene sequence: CDR1 MNHEY, CDR2 SVGAGI. With 6 bases removed from V and 2 bases from J, the gap between germline ends came to 9 bases.

The chain couples TRBV20-1 to TRBJ1-2, with D perhaps matching TRBD1 (6 bases). CDR1 is DFQATT, CDR2 SNEGSKA, per germline (reference sequence). The CDR3 loop spans 11 amino acids. The ends were cut back, 6 bases at V and 13 bases at J, with 18 bases in the middle. CDR3 residues: CSARTTGPGTF. In DNA form, the CDR3 reads TGCAGTGCCCGGACCACAGGGCCGGGCACCTTC.

In its sample, this clone was seen a few times. The genes are TRBV11-3 and TRBJ2-5; 11 bases are shared with TRBD2. The germline gives CDR1 SGHNT, CDR2 YENEEA. V lost 5 bases and J lost 3; bases outside the gene matches: 2. This CDR3 region has 14 residues. The CDR3 DNA is TGTGCCAGCAGCCCGGGACTAGCGGAAGAGACCCAGTACTTC. Protein: CASSPGLAEETQYF.

The chain has TRBV4-1 and TRBJ2-1; maybe TRBD2 (5 bases). Germline values: CDR1 MGHRA, CDR2 YSYEKL. The CDR3 loop spans 14 amino acids. Deletions cut 0 bases from V and 3 bases from J, with 6 bases between. CDR3 coding DNA: TGCGCCAGCAGCCAAGACGGGGTCTACAATGAGCAGTTCTTC. Protein sequence: CASSQDGVYNEQFF.

The chain employs TRBV7-8 and TRBJ1-1; TRBD1 might be the D (6 bases). The germline gives CDR1 SGHVS, CDR2 FQNEAQ. The CDR3 has 14 amino acids. V lost 4 bases and J 1 base, leaving 10 bases between the germline ends. The DNA for the CDR3 is TGTGCCAGCAGCTGGGGACACCCGAACACTGAAGCTTTCTTT. Protein product: CASSWGHPNTEAFF.

The chain has TRBV5-8 and TRBJ1-2; D perhaps matches TRBD1 (5 bases). Germline V CDR1 and CDR2: SGHTS, YDEGEE. CDR3 length: 14 amino acids. The V and J ends lost 3 bases and 0 bases respectively, with 9 bases between them. CDR3: CASSWGVANYGYTF. DNA of the CDR3: TGTGCCAGCAGCTGGGGGGTCGCTAACTATGGCTACACCTTC.

The chain links TRBV5-4 to TRBJ1-4; tentative D call: TRBD1 (6 bases). CDR1 and CDR2 (germline): SGHNT, YYREEE (reference sequence). The CDR3 has 13 amino acids. Trimming left V 4 bases short and J 8 bases short, with 12 bases between. The CDR3 loop is CASSGQGTEKLFF. The CDR3 nucleotides are TGTGCCAGCAGCGGGCAGGGGACCGAAAAACTGTTTTTT.

The chain links TRBV4-1 to TRBJ2-7; 12 bases map to TRBD2. The germline CDR1 and CDR2 sequences are MGHRA and YSYEKL. This CDR3 is 16 amino acids long. Trimming took 4 bases from V and 1 from J; bases not matched to a gene: 5. CDR3 DNA sequence: TGCGCCAGCAGCCGGACACTAGCGGGAGGATCCTACGAGCAGTACTTC. As protein: CASSRTLAGGSYEQYF.

The gene calls are TRBV18 and TRBJ2-1, with D perhaps TRBD2 (6 bases). The CDR3 length is 14 residues. Germline loops: CDR1 KGHSH, CDR2 LQKENI. Between the trimmed V and J ends, which lost 3 bases and 10 bases, there was a span of 16 bases. The CDR3 DNA reads as TGTGCCAGCTCACCCGAGCGGGCCCTTGGGGAGCAGTTCTTC. It encodes CASSPERALGEQFF.

The chain combines TRBV5-4 with TRBJ2-5, with D tentatively TRBD2 (5 bases). Trimming left V 0 bases short and J 5 bases short, with 8 bases between. The CDR3 runs to 13 residues. Germline CDR1 reads SGHNT; CDR2 reads YYREEE (reference sequence). This chain's CDR3 is CASSLGGWETQYF. CDR3 DNA sequence: TGTGCCAGCAGCTTGGGAGGGTGGGAGACCCAGTACTTC. The whole variable domain, filled in from reference TRBV5-4 and TRBJ2-5, reads ETGVTQSPTHLIKTRGQQVTLRCSSQSGHNTVSWYQQALGQGPQFIFQYYREEENGRGNFPPRFSGLQFPNYSSELNVNALELDDSALYLCASSLGGWETQYFGPGTRLLVL.

This CDR3 is CASSTLDRVRETQYF. The DNA of the CDR3 is TGTGCCAGTAGTACCCTGGACAGGGTAAGGGAGACCCAGTACTTC. V is TRBV19 and J is TRBJ2-5; 8 positions agree with TRBD1. With 4 bases clipped from V and 5 bases from J, the junction kept 9 bases outside the gene matches. Germline CDR1 is LNHDA and CDR2 is SQIVND (reference sequence). The length of the CDR3 is 15 residues. The full variable domain, rest sourced from reference TRBV19 and TRBJ2-5, is DGGITQSPKYLFRKEGQNVTLSCEQNLNHDAMYWYRQDPGQGLRLIYYSQIVNDFQKGDIAEGYSVSREKKESFPLTVTSAQKNPTAFYLCASSTLDRVRETQYFGPGTRLLVL.

This chain links TRBV6-5 with TRBJ1-1; D gene ambiguous. CDR1 and CDR2 (germline): MNHEY, SVGAGI. This CDR3 is 15 amino acids long. Trimming cost V 6 bases and J 5 bases, with 19 bases left between them. In DNA, the CDR3 is TGTGCCAGCAGCCCCTGGAAGGAGGATCCTACTGAAGCTTTCTTT. It is translated as CASSPWKEDPTEAFF.

A remark on this clone: Compared with germline, one end of the junction differs, possibly owing to a read error. Other DNA sequences of this sample code for an identical CDR3. The CDR3 sequence: CASSLVQVNTEAFF. CDR3 bases: TGCGCCAGTAGCTTGGTTCAGGTGAACACTGAAGCTTTCTTT. V gene TRBV5-1 combines with J gene TRBJ1-1; D is undetermined. This CDR3 spans 14 amino acids. Looked up from germline, CDR1 is SGHRS and CDR2 is YFSETQ.

The J gene is TRBJ1-1, the V gene TRBV18; D gene uncertain. There are 15 residues in the CDR3. V lost 7 bases, J lost 0 bases, and 15 bases lay in between. Germline CDR1 reads KGHSH; CDR2 reads LQKENI. As DNA, the CDR3 is TGTGCCAGCTGCACTTCTGCTATTTTGAACACTGAAGCTTTCTTT. Residues: CASCTSAILNTEAFF.

The V call is TRBV10-1, the J call TRBJ2-7, with 7 bases aligning to TRBD2. The CDR3 consists of 16 residues. V shed 4 bases and J 3 bases; nucleotides not matched to a gene: 12. Germline lookup yields CDR1 WNHNN and CDR2 SYGVQD (reference sequence). The CDR3 DNA is TGCGCCAGCAGTGTGAACCAGCGGGAAAAAATCTACGAGCAGTACTTC. As protein: CASSVNQREKIYEQYF.

The CDR3, as DNA: TGTGCCAGCAGCTCTGACAGGGAGGTCTATGAGCAGTTCTTC. Translation gives CASSSDREVYEQFF. The chain combines TRBV11-3 with TRBJ2-1, with D possibly matching TRBD1 (7 bases). The CDR3 extends over 14 amino acids. The V gene's germline CDR1 is SGHNT and CDR2 YENEEA. V was shortened by 4 bases and J by 8 bases, with 15 bases between the two germline ends.

The rearrangement uses TRBV7-2 and TRBJ2-1; 7 bases line up with TRBD1. CDR1 is SGHTA, CDR2 FQGNSA, per germline. The length of the CDR3 is 16 residues. The V and J ends lost 5 bases and 0 bases, in that order; junction bases with no gene match: 7. The CDR3 sequence is CASSRTGTVSYNEQFF. The CDR3 DNA reads as TGTGCCAGCAGCAGGACCGGGACAGTCTCCTACAATGAGCAGTTCTTC.

This chain links TRBV10-3 with TRBJ1-2; a possible D gene is TRBD1 (6 bases). The germline gives CDR1 ENHRY, CDR2 SYGVKD. The V and J ends lost 7 bases and 4 bases respectively, with 13 bases between them. The CDR3 covers 13 residues. The CDR3 region has the DNA TGTGCCATCACCCCAGGGGTCTCCTATGGCTACACCTTC. Its protein product is CAITPGVSYGYTF.

This clone was seen once. As DNA, the CDR3 is TGTGCCAGCAGCTTGGGCGGGCCGTCCCCCAATGAGCAGTTCTTC. This codes for CASSLGGPSPNEQFF. The chain joins TRBV7-3 to TRBJ2-1; TRBD2 is a possible D gene (5 bases). Germline assignment: CDR1 SGHTA and CDR2 FQGTGA. Trimming pared 3 bases from V and 6 bases from J, leaving 15 bases between. This CDR3 spans 15 amino acids.